Listed here is a single TCR beta chain. Its antigen is not known. A much larger clone sits a single nucleotide away, making a read error possible. V gave up 4 bases and J gave up 9 bases, with 18 bases separating them. The CDR3 has 13 residues. Germline CDR1 GTSNPN, CDR2 SVGIG (reference sequence). The data are from a study of regulatory T cells in long-lasting Graves disease. Study-level findings and limits: Repertoires from persistent disease leaned toward TRBV28, TRBJ1-2 and TRBJ2-5.

Time point in this sample: newly diagnosed GD, antithyroid drugs for less than 3 months. Following extraction of RNA from PBMCs, that RNA was used to make the TCR library. It was American Thyroid Association guidelines that determined Graves' disease diagnosis. Both iRepertoire HTBI primers and Arm-PCR of CDR3 regions were used to build the TCR beta libraries. TCRdb re-called the multiplex PCR reads through MiXCR, storing one row per CDR3 protein. The sample lists some 320,000 distinct CDR3 sequences, 15% to 20% occurring once. The sample consisted of peripheral blood mononuclear cells (PBMCs), taken at new diagnosis, from a patient treated with antithyroid drugs. This chain connects TRBV30 to TRBJ1-2; D call uncertain. The TCR was taken from a female donor with Graves disease. For the CDR3, the DNA is TGTGCCTGGAACCACCGGGATTTTCCTAGCTACACCTTC. This encodes CAWNHRDFPSYTF.